Sequencing of this TCR beta chain was carried out in a study of blood T cell repertoires in COVID-19 (dated by TCRdb to the early 2020s). Regarding the complete study: Collaborator samples came from the United States, Italy and Spain and covered acute and convalescent phases of COVID-19. The material from the prospective study consisted of cDNA or gDNA derived from T cells, B-cell-depleted T cells, or PBMCs. Deeply sampled blood TCRbeta repertoires from subjects exposed to, actively infected with, or recovered from COVID-19 were included in the dataset. A freely available public database, intended as a resource for researchers studying the immune response to SARS-CoV-2, is where the repertoires were released. Samples were obtained from the ongoing ImmuneRACE study (first 160 participants) and from some 1,300 subjects provided by 6 global collaborators. Nearly every sample came with metadata listing a de-identified subject ID, COVID-19 status, age in years and sex. Where HLA class I and class II types were available, the types were taken from metadata supplied by the sample provider, not from assay-based typing.

The germline V gene specifies SGHAT as CDR1 and FQNNGV as CDR2. The CDR3 starts with the cysteine, ends with the phenylalanine, and has 16 residues. The kept DNA is CDR3 alone, 48 bases in frame from the first base. Compared with germline, V lacks 0 bases and J lacks 4 bases; bases without a gene match: 9. Results the study describes overall, beyond this receptor: The amount of clinical and demographic metadata varied by source and participant and was provided uncurated.

TCRbeta CDR3 regions were amplified from genomic DNA using the immunoSEQ Assay, a bias-controlled multiplex PCR. On the authors' methods: Within the assay, amplification of reference gene primers was used to estimate how many nucleated cells each sample contained. Sequence reads were collapsed and filtered to measure the absolute abundance of every unique TCRbeta CDR3 rearrangement. Productive Simpson clonality was computed per sample as the square root of Simpson's diversity index over productive rearrangements. TCRdb took this table from immuneACCESS and kept in-frame rearrangements with V and J called. Such tables lack part of the clones; where checked against another copy, unresolved V genes explain under half of the gap, and the rest is unexplained. V and J calls and clone size follow that table, whereas D and trimming were derived from the DNA. The sample data list roughly 34,000 clones, and roughly 78% of these were observed just once. Around 14% of the sample lies in the top ten.

The collaborating institutions used their own protocols to collect whole blood in K2EDTA tubes. For TCRbeta analysis, collaborators shipped samples in one of three forms: frozen whole blood, isolated PBMCs, or DNA extracted from either of those sample types. Points on this clone: No antigen is known for it. Base qualities are not recorded, but no much larger clone differs from it by a single base.

Recombination joined TRBV11-2 with TRBJ2-7; TRBD1 lines up with 7 middle nucleotides. The specimen sequenced was peripheral blood. The receptor was derived from a woman in her sixties or seventies with acute or convalescent COVID-19. The nucleotides are TGTGCCAGCAGCTTAGATGCAGGGGGATTTCCTTACGAGCAGTACTTC. It translates as CASSLDAGGFPYEQYF.